A selection of T cell receptor beta chains follows, all from one sample in a study of CD8 T cells in Susac syndrome. TCRdb re-analysed the immunoSEQ multiplex PCR reads in MiXCR, keeping a single row per CDR3 protein. The table shows tens of thousands of distinct CDR3 sequences, with approximately 94% occurring only once. Sequencing used CD8+ T cells from PBMCs. The receptors here all came from a human donor in good health. Each CDR3 is given with its conserved first and last residue. The order of the fields is J gene, clone size, D gene, V gene, CDR3 length, CDR3 DNA, CDR3 protein. The D gene is left open where the match is weak. Only some rows state a clone size, as once, few, many or a class for expanded clones.

>TRBJ1-5|-|-|TRBV27|14
TGTGCCAGCAGTTCAGCAGGGGAGTATCAGCCCCAGCATTTT
CASSSAGEYQPQHF
>TRBJ1-1|-|TRBD1|TRBV4-1|13
TGCGCCAGCAGCCAAGCCAGGGGGCAAGAAGCTTTCTTT
CASSQARGQEAFF
>TRBJ1-2|-|TRBD1|TRBV7-8|14
TGTGCCAGCAGCTCTGGTGGACAGGATGGCCCAAGCACCTTC
CASSSGGQDGPSTF
>TRBJ2-5|-|-|TRBV24-1|12
TGTGCCACCAGTCGAGAAGGGGAGACCCAGTACTTC
CATSREGETQYF
>TRBJ2-1|-|TRBD1|TRBV24-1|14
TGTGCCACCAGTGACAGGACAGGGGTCCATGAGCAGTTCTTC
CATSDRTGVHEQFF
>TRBJ2-1|-|-|TRBV7-2|13
TGTGCCAGCAGCTCCCAGGACTCCTGGGAGCAGTTCTTC
CASSSQDSWEQFF
>TRBJ2-3|-|TRBD2|TRBV27|15
TGTGCCAGCAGGGACGGACTAGCGGGCACAGATACGCAGTATTTT
CASRDGLAGTDTQYF
>TRBJ2-5|-|-|TRBV20-1|12
TGCAGTGCTAGAGGGGTCGCAGAGACCCAGTACTTC
CSARGVAETQYF
>TRBJ2-5|-|-|TRBV13|11
TGTGCCAGCAGCTGGGACGAGACCCAGTGCTTC
CASSWDETQCF
>TRBJ2-7|-|TRBD2|TRBV2|14
TGTGCCAGCAGTGAGGGGGGGATCGCTAACGAGCAGTACTTC
CASSEGGIANEQYF
>TRBJ2-1|-|-|TRBV24-1|16
TGTGCCACCAGTGATTTTAAGACCTCCTCCTACAATGAGCAGTTCTTC
CATSDFKTSSYNEQFF
>TRBJ1-1|-|-|TRBV12-3/TRBV12-4|12
TGTGCCAGCAGTTGGGGGACCACTGAAGCTTTCTTT
CASSWGTTEAFF
>TRBJ2-2|-|-|TRBV2|15
TGTGCCAGACGATCCGGTCTCTTCGCCACCGGGGAGCTGTTTTTT
CARRSGLFATGELFF
>TRBJ1-6|-|-|TRBV7-6|17
TGTGCCAGCAGCGACCGCCCCGGTTATGGGATTGTTTCACCCCTCCACTTT
CASSDRPGYGIVSPLHF
>TRBJ2-2|-|-|TRBV12-5|11
TGTGCTAGTGGTCAGGGGTGGGAGCTGTTTTTT
CASGQGWELFF
>TRBJ1-5|-|TRBD1|TRBV30|15
TGTGCCTGGAGTGAAGGGACAGGGGGCAATCAGCCCCAGCATTTT
CAWSEGTGGNQPQHF
>TRBJ2-1|-|TRBD2|TRBV9|15
TGTGCCAGCAGCCCCAGACTAGCACCCTACAATGAGCAGTTCTTC
CASSPRLAPYNEQFF
>TRBJ1-5|-|-|TRBV4-1|15
TGCGCCAGCAGCCAGTCGATATTAAGCAATCAGCCCCAGCATTTT
CASSQSILSNQPQHF
>TRBJ2-3|once|-|TRBV3-1|16
TGTGCCAGCAGCCAAGCGTCGGGGCTGCGCACAGATACGCAGTATTTT
CASSQASGLRTDTQYF
>TRBJ2-2|-|TRBD2|TRBV29-1|15
TGCAGCGTAGAAGCGGGGGGCGTGAACACCGGGGAGCTGTTTTTT
CSVEAGGVNTGELFF
>TRBJ2-1|-|-|TRBV5-1|10
TGCGCCAGCACGTACAATGAGCAGTTCTTC
CASTYNEQFF
>TRBJ1-1|-|-|TRBV2|14
TGTGCCAGCGGTACCCCGGGGCGGAACACTGAAGCTTTCTTT
CASGTPGRNTEAFF
>TRBJ1-2|-|-|TRBV29-1|14
TGCAGCGTTGATAACGTTTTCGGTTCGTATGGCTACACCTTC
CSVDNVFGSYGYTF
>TRBJ2-4|-|TRBD1|TRBV7-9|14
TGTGCCAGCAGCTTCGGGGACAGGGAAAACATTCAGTACTTC
CASSFGDRENIQYF
>TRBJ1-2|-|-|TRBV15|11
TGTGCCACGCGGGCGGGCGGAGGCTACACCTTC
CATRAGGGYTF
>TRBJ1-1|-|-|TRBV23-1|16
TGCGCCAGCAGACGGGCGTTAGGGGTTTGGGTCACTGAAGCTTTCTTT
CASRRALGVWVTEAFF
>TRBJ2-3|once|TRBD2|TRBV30|15
TGTGCCTGGAGTGAGGGTAGCGGGAGACTTGATACGCAGTATTTT
CAWSEGSGRLDTQYF
>TRBJ1-1|-|-|TRBV7-8|11
TGTGCCAGCAGCTCCGGGACCGGGGCTTTCTTT
CASSSGTGAFF
>TRBJ1-1|-|TRBD1|TRBV7-9|16
TGTGCCAGCAGCCCACGGGACAGGGGGCGCGACACTGAAGCTTTCTTT
CASSPRDRGRDTEAFF
>TRBJ2-2|-|-|TRBV5-6|15
TGTGCCAGCAGCTTCGTTCAGTGGAACACCGGGGAGCTGTTTTTT
CASSFVQWNTGELFF
>TRBJ2-1|-|TRBD2|TRBV27|14
TGTGCCAGCAGTTTGGGACTAGAAGGAAATGAGCAGTTCTTC
CASSLGLEGNEQFF
>TRBJ1-3|-|-|TRBV28|14
TGTGCCAGCAGTACCAGGGGTTCTGGAAACACCATATATTTT
CASSTRGSGNTIYF
>TRBJ1-1|-|-|TRBV4-1|16
TGCGCCAGCAGCCAAGGTAGGGGTCCCATGAACACTGAAGCTTTCTTT
CASSQGRGPMNTEAFF
>TRBJ1-5|-|-|TRBV20-1|16
TGCAGTGCCACCTCCCCCCTGGGACACCTTAATCAGCCCCAGCATTTT
CSATSPLGHLNQPQHF
>TRBJ2-1|-|TRBD1|TRBV4-3|16
TGCGCCAGCAGCACCCAGACAGGGCGACCATACAATGAGCAGTTCTTC
CASSTQTGRPYNEQFF
>TRBJ1-6|-|-|TRBV27|16
TGTGCCAGCAGTTCCCAGGGTAGCGCCTATAATTCACCCCTCCACTTT
CASSSQGSAYNSPLHF
>TRBJ1-1|-|-|TRBV12-3/TRBV12-4|17
TGTGCCAGCAGTCCTGTATACACCGACAGAGAGAACACTGAAGCTTTCTTT
CASSPVYTDRENTEAFF
>TRBJ2-1|-|TRBD1|TRBV9|17
TGTGCCAGCAGCCCCACCCAGGGGGCGACCCCATACAATGAGCAGTTCTTC
CASSPTQGATPYNEQFF
>TRBJ2-1|-|TRBD2|TRBV14|16
TGTGCCAGCACCCGACTAGCGGGAGCCCCATACAATGAGCAGTTCTTC
CASTRLAGAPYNEQFF
>TRBJ2-1|-|TRBD2|TRBV27|12
TGTGCCAGCAGTGCTAGCGGCAATGAGCAGTTCTTC
CASSASGNEQFF
>TRBJ1-5|-|TRBD1|TRBV27|13
TGTGCCAGCATGACAGGGGGCGATCAGCCCCAGCATTTT
CASMTGGDQPQHF
>TRBJ2-1|-|TRBD2|TRBV27|16
TGTGCCAGCAGTTTAGGGGCTAGCGGGGTTTGGGATGAGCAGTTCTTC
CASSLGASGVWDEQFF
>TRBJ1-2|-|-|TRBV4-1|16
TGCGCCAGCAGCCAAGTTGCTACGACTCTTAACTATGGCTACACCTTC
CASSQVATTLNYGYTF
>TRBJ2-7|-|-|TRBV20-1|14
TGCAGTGCTAGAGACCAGCGAACGTCCTACGAGCAGTACTTC
CSARDQRTSYEQYF
>TRBJ2-1|-|-|TRBV12-3/TRBV12-4|15
TGTGCCAGCACTCCCTCGGGGCACTCCTACAATGAGCAGTTCTTC
CASTPSGHSYNEQFF